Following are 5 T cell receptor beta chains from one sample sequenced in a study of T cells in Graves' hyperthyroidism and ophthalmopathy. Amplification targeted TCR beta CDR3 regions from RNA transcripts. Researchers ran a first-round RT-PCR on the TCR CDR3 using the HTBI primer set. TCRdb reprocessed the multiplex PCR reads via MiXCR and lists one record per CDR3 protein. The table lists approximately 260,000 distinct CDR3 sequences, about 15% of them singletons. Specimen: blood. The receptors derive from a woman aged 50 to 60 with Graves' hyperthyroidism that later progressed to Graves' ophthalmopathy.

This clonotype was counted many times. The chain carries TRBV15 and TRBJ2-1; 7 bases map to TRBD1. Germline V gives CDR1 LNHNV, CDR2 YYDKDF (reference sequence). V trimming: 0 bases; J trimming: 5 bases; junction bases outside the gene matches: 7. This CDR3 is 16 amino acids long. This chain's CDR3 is CATSRDHGDRDNEQFF. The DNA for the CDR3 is TGTGCCACCAGCAGAGATCATGGCGACAGGGACAATGAGCAGTTCTTC.

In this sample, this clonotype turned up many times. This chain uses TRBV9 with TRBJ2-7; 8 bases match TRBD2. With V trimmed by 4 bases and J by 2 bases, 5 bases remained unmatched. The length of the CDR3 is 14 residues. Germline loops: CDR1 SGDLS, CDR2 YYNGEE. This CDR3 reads CASSLTSAPYEQYF. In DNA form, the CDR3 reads TGTGCCAGCAGCTTGACTAGCGCTCCCTACGAGCAGTACTTC.

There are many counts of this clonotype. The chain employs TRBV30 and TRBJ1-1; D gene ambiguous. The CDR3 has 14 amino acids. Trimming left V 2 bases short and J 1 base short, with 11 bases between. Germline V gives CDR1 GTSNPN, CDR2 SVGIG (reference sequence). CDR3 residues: CAWSPKGKNTEAFF. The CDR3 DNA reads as TGTGCCTGGAGTCCGAAAGGGAAGAACACTGAAGCTTTCTTT. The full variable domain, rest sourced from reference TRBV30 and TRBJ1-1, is SQTIHQWPATLVQPVGSPLSLECTVEGTSNPNLYWYRQAAGRGLQLLFYSVGIGQISSEVPQNLSASRPQDRQFILSSKKLLLSDSGFYLCAWSPKGKNTEAFFGQGTRLTVV.

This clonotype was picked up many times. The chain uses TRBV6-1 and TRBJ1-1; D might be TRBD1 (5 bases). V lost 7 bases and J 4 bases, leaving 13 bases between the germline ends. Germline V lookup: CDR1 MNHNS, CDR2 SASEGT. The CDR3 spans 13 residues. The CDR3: CASTPTGLTEAFF. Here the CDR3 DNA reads TGTGCCAGCACCCCCACGGGGCTCACTGAAGCTTTCTTT.

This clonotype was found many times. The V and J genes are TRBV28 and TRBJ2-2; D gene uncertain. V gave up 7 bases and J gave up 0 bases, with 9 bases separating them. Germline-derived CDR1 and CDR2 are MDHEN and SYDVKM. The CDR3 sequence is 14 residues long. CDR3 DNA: TGTGCCAGCACACCCGAAACGAACACCGGGGAGCTGTTTTTT. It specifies CASTPETNTGELFF. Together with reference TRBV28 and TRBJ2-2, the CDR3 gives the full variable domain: DVKVTQSSRYLVKRTGEKVFLECVQDMDHENMFWYRQDPGLGLRLIYFSYDVKMKEKGDIPEGYSVSREKKERFSLILESASTNQTSMYLCASTPETNTGELFFGEGSRLTVL.